The TCR beta chain described here comes from a study of identical twins. With template switching, a universal primer site was added, and the cDNA carried unique molecular identifiers. TCRdb re-called the 5' RACE reads with MiXCR, one entry per CDR3 protein. The sample lists about 520,000 distinct CDR3 sequences, roughly a fifth seen once, with 0.91% in the top ten. Germline CDR1 is MNHEY and CDR2 is SVGEGT. This CDR3 has 14 residues. V was shortened by 5 bases and J by 7 bases, with 17 bases between the two germline ends. These data were also filed under a second study, of T cells expressing NK-cell markers. In that study: CD3+CD56+NKG2C+, CD3+CD56+NKG2C- and CD3+CD56-NKG2C+ T cells, once sorted, supplied the TCR beta repertoires.

The material sequenced was CD4+ T cells sorted from blood. The sequence derives from a woman between 18 and 29 years old in good health. The chain has TRBV6-2 or TRBV6-3 and TRBJ1-2, with D possibly TRBD1 on 6 matching bases. CDR3 sequence (DNA): TGTGCCAGCAGTCCGCAACAGGGATTCAGTGGCTACACCTTC. This sequence encodes CASSPQQGFSGYTF.